This TCR beta chain was sequenced for a study of blood T cell repertoires in COVID-19. At the level of the study: Sites across the United States, Italy and Spain contributed samples from acute and convalescent COVID-19.

This clone was detected a few times. Original processing notes: Using reference gene primer amplification, nucleated cell counts were estimated. The repertoire was sequenced with immunoSEQ multiplex PCR; TCRdb's copy has only in-frame clones and lacks some. From that table come the V and J calls and clone size; the DNA was used to work out D and trimming. Of some 200,000 clones detected, around 95% appear once; the ten largest clones hold approximately 0.8%. This CDR3 region has 14 residues. V dropped 3 bases and J dropped 0 bases, with 9 bases sitting between them. CDR1 and CDR2 from the germline V gene are SQVTM and ANQGSEA. Patients in Seattle were enrolled during active infection, then followed longitudinally.

The source is a man aged 25 to 45 with COVID-19, enrolled during active disease. The sequenced sample was peripheral blood. The chain has TRBV29-1 and TRBJ1-5; no clear D gene. The CDR3 sequence: CSVEPVYSNQPQHF. In nucleotides, the CDR3 is TGCAGCGTTGAGCCGGTGTATAGCAATCAGCCCCAGCATTTT.